Below are 31 T cell receptor beta chains sequenced from a single sample in a study of T cell responses to AZD1222 COVID-19 vaccine. Here immunoSEQ multiplex PCR was the method, and the copy in TCRdb shows in-frame clones only, minus some. Of about 42,000 clones in the sample, roughly 83% are singletons; the top ten hold about 20%. The sequencing here drew on peripheral blood, taken 28 days after the second AZD1222 dose. Source of these receptors: an adult who received the AZD1222 COVID-19 vaccine.

The rearrangement joins TRBV27 to TRBJ2-5; D uncertain. The CDR3 is made up of 13 amino acids. The germline V and J ends were trimmed by 0 bases and 4 bases, with 6 bases remaining between them. Germline CDR1 reads MNHEY; CDR2 reads SMNVEV (reference sequence). The CDR3 here is CASSLSSRETQYF. CDR3 nucleotide sequence: TGTGCCAGCAGTTTATCGAGCCGAGAGACCCAGTACTTC.

The chain uses TRBV7-3 and TRBJ1-1; D call uncertain. Germline V gene data show CDR1 as SGHTA and CDR2 as FQGTGA. Trimming stripped 4 bases from V and 0 bases from J, with 18 bases between. The CDR3 is 17 amino acids. The CDR3 loop reads CASSSQIVTDMNTEAFF. The CDR3 DNA reads TGTGCCAGCAGCTCCCAAATAGTTACGGATATGAACACTGAAGCTTTCTTT. Supplemented by reference TRBV7-3 and TRBJ1-1, the full variable domain reads GAGVSQTPSNKVTEKGKYVELRCDPISGHTALYWYRQSLGQGPEFLIYFQGTGAADDSGLPNDRFFAVRPEGSVSTLKIQRTERGDSAVYLCASSSQIVTDMNTEAFFGQGTRLTVV.

This chain uses TRBV15 with TRBJ1-2, with no clear D. The CDR3 is 13 residues long. Germline V CDR1 and CDR2: LNHNV, YYDKDF (reference sequence). V was pared by 5 bases and J by 8 bases, with 15 bases between. Written as DNA, the CDR3 is TGTGCCACCAGCCGCCGGGTAGCGGAGGGCTACACCTTC. As protein: CATSRRVAEGYTF.

The V and J genes are TRBV3-1 (or the pseudogene TRBV3-2) and TRBJ1-6; D perhaps matches TRBD1 (5 bases). This CDR3 has 15 amino acids. Germline V gene sequence: CDR1 LGHDT, CDR2 YNNKEL (reference sequence). The V end was cut by 1 base, the J end by 7 bases, with 11 bases between. DNA for the CDR3: TGTGCCAGCAGCCAAGCGTTGGGGCCAAATTCACCCCTCCACTTT. This gives the protein CASSQALGPNSPLHF.

The chain joins TRBV5-1 to TRBJ1-5; 7 nucleotides align to TRBD1. Germline V gives CDR1 SGHRS, CDR2 YFSETQ. The CDR3 extends over 13 amino acids. Losses at the gene ends were 1 base for V and 7 bases for J; bases not matched to a gene: 2. This CDR3 is CASSLWTGQPQHF. The CDR3 DNA reads as TGCGCCAGCAGCTTGTGGACAGGACAGCCCCAGCATTTT.

This rearrangement joins TRBV5-6 to TRBJ2-7; a weak D match, TRBD1 (5 bases). Trimming removed 2 bases at V and 2 bases at J, with 8 bases between. CDR3 length: 13 residues. Germline V gene data show CDR1 as SGHDT and CDR2 as YYEEEE. DNA for the CDR3: TGTGCCAGCAGCTTCCAGGGAACCTACGAGCAGTACTTC. Protein: CASSFQGTYEQYF.

The chain employs TRBV29-1 and TRBJ1-3, with D possibly matching TRBD1 (5 bases). There are 12 residues in the CDR3. The germline CDR1 and CDR2 sequences are SQVTM and ANQGSEA. V lost 7 bases and J 2 bases, leaving 9 bases between the germline ends. The CDR3 region has the DNA TGCAGCGCACAGGCAGCTGGAAACACCATATATTTT. This sequence encodes CSAQAAGNTIYF.

This chain joins TRBV9 and TRBJ1-1; D ambiguous. Trimming removed 0 bases at V and 6 bases at J, with 9 bases between. The CDR3 totals 13 residues. Looked up from germline, CDR1 is SGDLS and CDR2 is YYNGEE. The CDR3 DNA reads TGTGCCAGCAGCGTAGAGTTAGGGTCTGAAGCTTTCTTT. This codes for CASSVELGSEAFF.

The rearrangement joins TRBV2 to TRBJ2-1; D call uncertain. Germline V gene data show CDR1 as SNHLY and CDR2 as FYNNEI. The length of the CDR3 is 11 residues. Trimming stripped 4 bases from V and 14 bases from J, with 12 bases between. The CDR3 region is CASSGTGPEFF. In DNA, the CDR3 is TGTGCCAGCAGTGGAACCGGGCCTGAGTTCTTC.

The rearrangement joins TRBV25-1 to TRBJ2-5; D possibly matches TRBD1 or TRBD2 (5 bases each). The V and J ends lost 3 bases and 5 bases respectively, with 13 bases between them. The CDR3 totals 14 residues. CDR1 is MGHDK, CDR2 SYGVNS, per germline. CDR3 residues: CASSEQGRTETQYF. In nucleotides, the CDR3 is TGTGCCAGCAGTGAGCAGGGACGGACGGAGACCCAGTACTTC. The complete variable domain, with remaining parts taken from reference TRBV25-1 and TRBJ2-5, reads EADIYQTPRYLVIGTGKKITLECSQTMGHDKMYWYQQDPGMELHLIHYSYGVNSTEKGDLSSESTVSRIRTEHFPLTLESARPSHTSQYLCASSEQGRTETQYFGPGTRLLVL.

V gene TRBV19 combines with J gene TRBJ1-1; D is unresolved. The CDR3 extends over 15 amino acids. Germline CDR1 is LNHDA and CDR2 is SQIVND (reference sequence). The V and J ends lost 8 bases and 1 base respectively, with 17 bases between them. The CDR3 DNA is TGTGCCAGTTGTCACCGAACCAGATCGAACACTGAAGCTTTCTTT. Amino acids: CASCHRTRSNTEAFF.

On this clone: One end of the junction is discordant with germline, which a read error may explain. The chain employs TRBV6-5 and TRBJ1-4, with 7 bases that match TRBD1. Per the germline V gene, CDR1 is MNHEY and CDR2 is SVGAGI. The CDR3 extends over 12 amino acids. As DNA, the CDR3 is TGTGCCAGTCAAGGGGGCAGGGACGGGAATTTATTT. Translated, it gives CASQGGRDGNLF.

V is TRBV24-1 and J is TRBJ2-3; no clear D. Trimming cost V 6 bases and J 5 bases, with 8 bases left between them. Germline CDR1 KGHDR, CDR2 SFDVKD. The CDR3 length is 12 residues. CDR3 in DNA: TGTGCCACCAGTAGCAAGCAAGATACGCAGTATTTT. Its translation: CATSSKQDTQYF.

CDR3: CASRLPASTGELFF. For the CDR3, the DNA is TGTGCCAGCAGGCTCCCAGCAAGCACCGGGGAGCTGTTTTTT. The chain uses TRBV2 and TRBJ2-2, with no clear D. CDR1 is SNHLY, CDR2 FYNNEI, per germline. The CDR3 spans 14 residues. Trimming removed 6 bases from V and 4 bases from J, with 12 bases in between.

The chain combines TRBV5-1 with TRBJ1-5; 9 bases map to TRBD1. Germline V gene lookup returns CDR1 SGHRS and CDR2 YFSETQ. CDR3 length: 15 amino acids. J lost 6 bases, V lost 4 bases, and 8 bases had no gene match. CDR3 loop: CASSTTGGSGQPQHF. CDR3 bases: TGCGCCAGCAGCACTACAGGGGGCTCGGGTCAGCCCCAGCATTTT.

This chain uses TRBV5-1 with TRBJ1-5; 7 nucleotides agree with TRBD1. The CDR3 length is 15 residues. CDR1 and CDR2 (germline): SGHRS, YFSETQ. V shed 0 bases, J shed 10 bases, and the junction held 10 bases outside the gene matches. The CDR3 nucleotides are TGCGCCAGCAGCTTGGGCCTGACAGGGTTGGAACCCCAGCATTTT. This gives the protein CASSLGLTGLEPQHF.

The rearrangement uses TRBV28 and TRBJ1-5, with 9 bases that match TRBD1. The ends lost 8 bases at V and 4 bases at J; junction bases unmatched: 9. This CDR3 contains 15 residues. CDR1 and CDR2 (germline): MDHEN, SYDVKM. The CDR3 DNA follows: TGTGCCAGCGGAACACCGACAGGGGGGAATCAGCCCCAGCATTTT. As protein: CASGTPTGGNQPQHF.

The chain combines TRBV30 with TRBJ1-5, with D perhaps matching TRBD1 (6 bases). The germline V gene encodes CDR1 GTSNPN and CDR2 SVGIG (reference sequence). The CDR3 has 13 residues. V shed 5 bases and J shed 5 bases, with 13 bases lying between them. CDR3 coding DNA: TGTGCCTGGCAACAGGGATTGGATCAGCCCCAGCATTTT. As protein: CAWQQGLDQPQHF.

V is TRBV6-1 and J is TRBJ2-1; D gene ambiguous. Trimming left V 1 base short and J 0 bases short, with 10 bases between. The germline gives CDR1 MNHNS, CDR2 SASEGT. This CDR3 contains 16 residues. CDR3 residues: CASSEEVGGSYNEQFF. The DNA of the CDR3 is TGTGCCAGCAGTGAAGAGGTTGGCGGCTCCTACAATGAGCAGTTCTTC.

The J gene is TRBJ2-3, the V gene TRBV6-4; 8 bases are a match to TRBD2. CDR3 size: 14 residues. Germline V gives CDR1 MRHNA, CDR2 SNTAGT. The J segment lost 2 bases and the V segment lost 5 bases, leaving 3 bases of the junction unmatched. CDR3 amino acids: CASSSGGATDTQYF. The CDR3, as DNA: TGTGCCAGCAGTTCCGGGGGGGCCACAGATACGCAGTATTTT.

The chain recombines TRBV7-3 with TRBJ2-3; tentative D call: TRBD2 (7 bases). Trimming removed 6 bases at V and 5 bases at J, with 18 bases between. The length of the CDR3 is 15 residues. The germline CDR1 and CDR2 sequences are SGHTA and FQGTGA. The CDR3 coding sequence is TGTGCCAGCAGTCAGGCCGGGGGGCTTGTAGATACGCAGTATTTT. It translates to CASSQAGGLVDTQYF.

This sequence joins TRBV5-5 and TRBJ1-1; D is unclear. Germline lookup yields CDR1 SGHKS and CDR2 YYEKEE (reference sequence). This CDR3 is built from 11 residues. V was trimmed by 5 bases and J by 11 bases, leaving 13 bases between them. CDR3 nucleotides: TGTGCCAGCAGGTGGGAGTTAAAGGCTTTCTTT. Translated, it gives CASRWELKAFF.

The chain has TRBV11-2 and TRBJ2-3; 7 bases map to TRBD1. V shed 0 bases, J shed 7 bases, and the junction held 4 bases outside the gene matches. Germline CDR1 SGHAT, CDR2 FQNNGV. The CDR3 has 14 amino acids. CDR3 amino acids: CASSLEGGGNTQYF. The CDR3 bases are TGTGCCAGCAGCTTAGAAGGGGGCGGAAATACGCAGTATTTT.

This sequence joins TRBV7-2 and TRBJ1-5; TRBD1 matches at 7 bases. J lost 4 bases, V lost 5 bases, and 8 bases had no gene match. The CDR3 consists of 15 residues. Germline V gene lookup returns CDR1 SGHTA and CDR2 FQGNSA. The chain's CDR3 is CASSRGLGQNQPQHF. In nucleotides, the CDR3 is TGTGCCAGCAGCCGCGGCCTGGGACAGAATCAGCCCCAGCATTTT.

The rearrangement uses TRBV6-5 and TRBJ1-2, with D maybe TRBD1 (6 bases). Trimming cost V 5 bases and J 5 bases, with 18 bases left between them. This CDR3 contains 15 residues. Germline CDR1 and CDR2: MNHEY and SVGAGI. The CDR3 region has the DNA TGTGCCAGCAGTCCTACTATGAGGGGGGCTTATGGCTACACCTTC. Translated, it gives CASSPTMRGAYGYTF.

The chain couples TRBV5-4 to TRBJ1-4; D may be TRBD1 (5 bases). V was trimmed by 4 bases and J by 2 bases, leaving 9 bases between them. This CDR3 spans 14 amino acids. The germline gives CDR1 SGHNT, CDR2 YYREEE (reference sequence). CDR3 coding DNA: TGTGCCAGCAGCCGCGGGGGGACTAATGAAAAACTGTTTTTT. Protein sequence: CASSRGGTNEKLFF.

This clone was recorded only once. This sequence joins TRBV18 and TRBJ1-1; a possible D gene is TRBD1 (6 bases). The CDR3 has 13 amino acids. V lost 6 bases and J lost 5, with 13 bases in between. Germline loops: CDR1 KGHSH, CDR2 LQKENI. The CDR3 DNA follows: TGTGCCAGCTCGGGATCCACAGGGACTGAAGCTTTCTTT. It yields the protein CASSGSTGTEAFF.

This chain links TRBV24-1 with TRBJ2-2; D not certain. The ends were cut back, 4 bases at V and 1 base at J, with 12 bases in the middle. This CDR3 has 16 amino acids. CDR1 is KGHDR, CDR2 SFDVKD, per germline. CDR3 region: CATSDFPLGNTGELFF. In DNA form, the CDR3 reads TGTGCCACCAGTGACTTCCCCCTGGGGAACACCGGGGAGCTGTTTTTT.

The rearrangement links TRBV6-4 to TRBJ1-2; 8 positions agree with TRBD1. The J segment lost 2 bases and the V segment lost 4 bases, leaving 6 bases of the junction unmatched. Germline V gene data show CDR1 as MRHNA and CDR2 as SNTAGT. CDR3 length: 15 residues. The CDR3 protein is CASSVEQGGNYGYTF. CDR3 bases: TGTGCCAGCAGTGTGGAACAGGGGGGAAACTATGGCTACACCTTC.

The chain has TRBV30 and TRBJ2-1, with unresolved D. CDR1 and CDR2 (germline): GTSNPN, SVGIG (reference sequence). V shed 4 bases and J shed 1 base, with 5 bases lying between them. The length of the CDR3 is 12 residues. In nucleotides, the CDR3 is TGTGCCTGGACGCCTTCCTACAATGAGCAGTTCTTC. Its protein is CAWTPSYNEQFF.

The chain uses TRBV12-3 or TRBV12-4 and TRBJ1-1; unclear D gene. Trimming left V 8 bases short and J 3 bases short, with 7 bases between. The CDR3 extends over 11 amino acids. The CDR3 sequence is CASRRDTEAFF. The CDR3 coding sequence is TGTGCCAGCCGGAGGGACACTGAAGCTTTCTTT.